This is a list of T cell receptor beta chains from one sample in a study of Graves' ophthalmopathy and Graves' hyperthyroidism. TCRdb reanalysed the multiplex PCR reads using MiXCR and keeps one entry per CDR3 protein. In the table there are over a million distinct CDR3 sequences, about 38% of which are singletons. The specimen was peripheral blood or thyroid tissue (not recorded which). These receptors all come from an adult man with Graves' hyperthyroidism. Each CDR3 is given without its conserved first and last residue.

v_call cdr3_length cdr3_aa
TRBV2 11 ASSLTGGDGYT
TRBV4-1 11 ASSPAGRSPLH
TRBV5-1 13 ASSLAERKYGGYT
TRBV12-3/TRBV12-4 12 ASSLWTGRSALH
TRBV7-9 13 ASSFTDTSSYEQY
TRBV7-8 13 ASSWTGREAGELF
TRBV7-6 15 ASSLNPPTGLNEKLF
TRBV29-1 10 SGGDTAGELF
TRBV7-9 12 ASSSGDWGQPQH
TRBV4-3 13 ASSQGSVGPGELF